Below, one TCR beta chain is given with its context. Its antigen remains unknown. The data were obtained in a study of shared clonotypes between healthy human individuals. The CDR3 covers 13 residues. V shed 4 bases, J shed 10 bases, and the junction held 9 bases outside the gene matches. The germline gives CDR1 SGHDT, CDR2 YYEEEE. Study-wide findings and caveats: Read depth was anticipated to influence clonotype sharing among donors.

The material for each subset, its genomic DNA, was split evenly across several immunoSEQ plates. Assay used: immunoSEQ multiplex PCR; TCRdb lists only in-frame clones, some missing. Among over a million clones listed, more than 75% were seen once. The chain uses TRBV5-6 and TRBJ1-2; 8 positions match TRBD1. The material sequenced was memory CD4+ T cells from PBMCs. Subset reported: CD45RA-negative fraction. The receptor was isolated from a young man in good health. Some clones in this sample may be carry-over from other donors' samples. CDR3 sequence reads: CASSLVTGGNYTF. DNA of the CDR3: TGTGCCAGCAGCCTAGTAACAGGGGGGAACTACACCTTC.